Below are 10 T cell receptor beta chains sequenced from a single sample in a study of human T cells and chemical hapten exposure. The time point is: healthy volunteer bleed at 2 weeks. Whole blood that had not been fractionated was the source of extracted total RNA. TCRdb recomputed calls from the RACE reads with MiXCR, one row per CDR3 protein. This sample has tens of thousands of distinct CDR3 sequences; about 8.6% occur once, and the top ten carry roughly 3.1%. Sequencing input: whole blood. These receptors originate from a female donor in good health. Some clones in this sample may be carry-over from other donors' samples.

This clonotype was detected many times. V is TRBV12-3 or TRBV12-4 and J is TRBJ2-1; TRBD2 agrees at 9 bases. V shed 6 bases, J shed 5 bases, and the junction held 11 bases outside the gene matches. This CDR3 spans 16 amino acids. This chain's CDR3 is CASSPWRGRAHNEQFF. The DNA for the CDR3 is TGTGCCAGCAGCCCCTGGCGCGGGAGGGCCCACAATGAGCAGTTCTTC.

This chain joins TRBV16 and TRBJ1-1; 8 bases fit TRBD1. The V and J ends lost 4 bases and 3 bases, in that order; junction bases with no gene match: 4. The CDR3 loop spans 14 amino acids. CDR1 and CDR2 from the germline V gene are KGHSY and FQNENV. In DNA form, the CDR3 reads TGTGCCAGCAGCCCACAGGGGGGGGACACTGAAGCTTTCTTT. Its protein is CASSPQGGDTEAFF. Supplemented by reference TRBV16 and TRBJ1-1, the full variable domain reads GEEVAQTPKHLVRGEGQKAKLYCAPIKGHSYVFWYQQVLKNEFKFLISFQNENVFDETGMPKERFSAKCLPNSPCSLEIQATKLEDSAVYFCASSPQGGDTEAFFGQGTRLTVV.

The table lists this clonotype with many counts. The rearrangement joins TRBV20-1 to TRBJ2-7; TRBD1 aligns across 12 bases. V lost 0 bases to trimming and J lost 5 bases; unmatched junction nucleotides: 5. CDR1 is DFQATT, CDR2 SNEGSKA, per germline (reference sequence). The CDR3 loop spans 15 amino acids. In DNA form, the CDR3 reads TGCAGTGCTAGAGACCCCGGGACAGGGGGCAACGAGCAGTACTTC. It codes for CSARDPGTGGNEQYF.

In regard to this clonotype: A single base separates this from a much larger clone, so it may be a read error. J is TRBJ1-2 and V is TRBV29-1, with a tentative D call TRBD1 (6 bases). With 7 bases removed from V and 4 bases from J, the gap between germline ends came to 19 bases. CDR3 size: 14 residues. Germline V CDR1 and CDR2: SQVTM, ANQGSEA. CDR3 DNA: TGCAGCGGGGGGGACAAGGGGCTTTTCTATGGCTACACCTTC. Translating gives CSGGDKGLFYGYTF.

This clonotype was seen just once. This chain links TRBV13 with TRBJ2-1; TRBD2 is a possible D gene (6 bases). CDR3 length equals 14 residues. V gave up 5 bases and J gave up 4 bases, with 12 bases separating them. Germline V gives CDR1 PRHDT, CDR2 FYEKMQ (reference sequence). Here the CDR3 reads CASSPAGGYNEQFF. The CDR3 DNA follows: TGTGCCAGCAGCCCTGCCGGAGGGTACAATGAGCAGTTCTTC.

This clonotype has a count of ten or more. The genes are TRBV20-1 and TRBJ2-3; 11 bases map to TRBD2. After removal of 8 bases from V and 5 bases from J, the junction contained 9 bases not matched to a gene. This CDR3 is built from 14 residues. CDR1 and CDR2 (germline): DFQATT, SNEGSKA (reference sequence). Written as DNA, the CDR3 is TGCAGTCACGGACATAGCGGGAGGGTAGATACGCAGTATTTT. This codes for CSHGHSGRVDTQYF.

The chain couples TRBV12-3 or TRBV12-4 to TRBJ2-2, with D possibly matching TRBD2 (6 bases). This CDR3 contains 15 residues. Trimming took off 3 bases at V and 4 bases at J, with 12 bases between the two ends. The CDR3 region is CASSFSGSGTGELFF. The CDR3 nucleotides read TGTGCCAGCAGTTTTTCCGGGAGTGGCACCGGGGAGCTGTTTTTT.

The chain carries TRBV6-1 and TRBJ1-5; no reliable D call. V shed 8 bases and J shed 4 bases, with 18 bases lying between them. Per germline, CDR1 MNHNS and CDR2 SASEGT. This CDR3 has 15 amino acids. The CDR3 nucleotides are TGTGCCAGCTCCTGGGCAGGCGGATCTAATCAGCCCCAGCATTTT. It codes for CASSWAGGSNQPQHF.

This clonotype has just a few counts. The chain uses TRBV10-3 and TRBJ1-5; the D is unclear. This CDR3 region has 13 residues. The germline V gene encodes CDR1 ENHRY and CDR2 SYGVKD. The ends were cut back, 10 bases at V and 4 bases at J, with 14 bases in the middle. The CDR3 loop is CATHPSGNQPQHF. CDR3 sequence (DNA): TGTGCCACCCACCCATCGGGAAATCAGCCCCAGCATTTT.

This clonotype was detected ten times or more. The chain combines TRBV6-1 with TRBJ1-5, with D uncertain. V was clipped by 5 bases and J by 2 bases, with 7 bases between them. Germline CDR1 reads MNHNS; CDR2 reads SASEGT. The CDR3 is 13 amino acids. This CDR3 reads CASSTQGNQPQHF. CDR3 coding DNA: TGTGCCAGCAGTACCCAAGGCAATCAGCCCCAGCATTTT.